The entry below gives a single T cell receptor beta chain sequence along with its context. This specimen belongs to a study of shared T cell receptors in the human thymus. The CDR3 sequence is 13 residues long. Germline loops: CDR1 LNHDA, CDR2 SQIVND (reference sequence). V dropped 10 bases and J dropped 2; count of bases not matched to a gene: 3. The assay was immunoSEQ multiplex PCR, and TCRdb's table has in-frame clones only and misses some. The sample carries over 350,000 clones, 85% to 95% recorded once. The sample consisted of thymocytes. The sequence was collected from a human donor. The chain recombines TRBV19 with TRBJ2-5; the match to TRBD1 covers 11 bases. CDR3 in amino acids: CATGDRGQETQYF. The CDR3 DNA is TGTGCCACGGGGGACAGGGGGCAAGAGACCCAGTACTTC.